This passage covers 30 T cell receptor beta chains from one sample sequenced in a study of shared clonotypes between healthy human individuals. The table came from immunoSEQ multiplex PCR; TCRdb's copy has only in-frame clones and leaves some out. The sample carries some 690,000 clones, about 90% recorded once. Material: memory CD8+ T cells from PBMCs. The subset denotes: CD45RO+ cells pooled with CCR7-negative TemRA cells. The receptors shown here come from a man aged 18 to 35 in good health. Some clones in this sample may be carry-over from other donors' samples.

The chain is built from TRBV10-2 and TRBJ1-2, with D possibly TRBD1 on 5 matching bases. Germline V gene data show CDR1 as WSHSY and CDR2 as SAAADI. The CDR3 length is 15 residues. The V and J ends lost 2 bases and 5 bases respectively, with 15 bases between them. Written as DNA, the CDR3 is TGCGCCAGCAGTGAGGCAGGGAACGCTTTTTATGGCTACACCTTC. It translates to CASSEAGNAFYGYTF.

The CDR3 region is CASSLILGHEQYF. Written as DNA, the CDR3 is TGTGCCAGCAGTTTAATCTTAGGGCACGAGCAGTACTTC. The V gene is TRBV27, the J gene TRBJ2-7; no definite D call. The CDR3 runs to 13 residues. V lost 2 bases and J 5 bases, leaving 10 bases between the germline ends. Germline CDR1 and CDR2: MNHEY and SMNVEV (reference sequence).

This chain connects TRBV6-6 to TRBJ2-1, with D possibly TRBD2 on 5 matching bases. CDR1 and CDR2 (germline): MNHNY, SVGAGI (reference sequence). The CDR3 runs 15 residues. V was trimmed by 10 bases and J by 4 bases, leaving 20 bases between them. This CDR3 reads CATNLGVSVYNEQFF. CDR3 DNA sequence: TGTGCCACCAACCTCGGGGTTAGCGTGTACAATGAGCAGTTCTTC.

CDR3 region: CASSLGPGAGGPRETQYF. In nucleotides, the CDR3 is TGCGCCAGCAGCTTGGGACCGGGGGCGGGAGGGCCTCGGGAGACCCAGTACTTC. This chain connects TRBV5-1 to TRBJ2-5; 9 bases match TRBD2. The CDR3 extends over 18 amino acids. Germline CDR1 SGHRS, CDR2 YFSETQ. Losses at the gene ends were 0 bases for V and 5 bases for J; bases not matched to a gene: 14.

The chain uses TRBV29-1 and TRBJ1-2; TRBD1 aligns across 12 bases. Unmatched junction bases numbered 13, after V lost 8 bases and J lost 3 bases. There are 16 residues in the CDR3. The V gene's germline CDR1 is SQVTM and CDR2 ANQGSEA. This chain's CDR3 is CSIPGQGASGDYGYTF. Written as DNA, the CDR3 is TGCAGCATCCCGGGACAGGGGGCTTCAGGTGACTATGGCTACACCTTC.

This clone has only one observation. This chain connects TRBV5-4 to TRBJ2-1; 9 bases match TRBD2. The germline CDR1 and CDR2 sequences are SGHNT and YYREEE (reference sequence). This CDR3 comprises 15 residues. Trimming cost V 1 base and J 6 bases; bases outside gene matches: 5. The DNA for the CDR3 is TGTGCCAGCAGCTTGCCTAGCGGGATCCTCAATGAGCAGTTCTTC. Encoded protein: CASSLPSGILNEQFF. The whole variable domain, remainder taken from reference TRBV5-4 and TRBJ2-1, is ETGVTQSPTHLIKTRGQQVTLRCSSQSGHNTVSWYQQALGQGPQFIFQYYREEENGRGNFPPRFSGLQFPNYSSELNVNALELDDSALYLCASSLPSGILNEQFFGPGTRLTVL.

This chain's CDR3 is CAISESVEGDYTF. The CDR3 DNA reads TGTGCCATCAGTGAGTCGGTAGAGGGGGACTACACCTTC. The chain joins TRBV10-3 to TRBJ1-2; a weak D match, TRBD1 (6 bases). The CDR3 loop spans 13 amino acids. With 0 bases removed from V and 10 bases from J, the gap between germline ends came to 12 bases. Germline CDR1 is ENHRY and CDR2 is SYGVKD.

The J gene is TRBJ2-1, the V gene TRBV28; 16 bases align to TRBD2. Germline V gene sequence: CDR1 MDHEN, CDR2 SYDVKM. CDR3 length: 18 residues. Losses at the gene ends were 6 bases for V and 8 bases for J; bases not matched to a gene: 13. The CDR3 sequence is CASSPGTSGRALRYEQFF. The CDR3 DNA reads TGTGCCAGCAGCCCCGGGACTAGCGGGAGGGCCTTAAGGTATGAGCAGTTCTTC.

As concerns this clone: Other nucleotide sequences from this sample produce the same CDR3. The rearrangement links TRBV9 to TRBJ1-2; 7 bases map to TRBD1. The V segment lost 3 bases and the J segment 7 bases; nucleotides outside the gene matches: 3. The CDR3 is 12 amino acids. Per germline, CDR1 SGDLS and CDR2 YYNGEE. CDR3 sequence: CASSGPGGGYTF. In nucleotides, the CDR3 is TGTGCCAGCAGCGGCCCAGGGGGTGGCTACACCTTC.

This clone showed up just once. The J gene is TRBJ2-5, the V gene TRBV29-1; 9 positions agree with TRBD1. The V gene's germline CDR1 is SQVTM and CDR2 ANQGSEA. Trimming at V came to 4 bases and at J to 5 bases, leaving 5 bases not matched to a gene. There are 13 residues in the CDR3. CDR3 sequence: CSVGTGGWETQYF. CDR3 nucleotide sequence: TGCAGCGTTGGCACAGGGGGCTGGGAGACCCAGTACTTC.

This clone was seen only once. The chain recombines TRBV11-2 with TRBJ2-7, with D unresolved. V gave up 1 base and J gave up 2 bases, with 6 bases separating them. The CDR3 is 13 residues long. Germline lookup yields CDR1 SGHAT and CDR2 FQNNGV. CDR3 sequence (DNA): TGTGCCAGCAGCTTAGTCACCACCTACGAGCAGTACTTC. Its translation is CASSLVTTYEQYF. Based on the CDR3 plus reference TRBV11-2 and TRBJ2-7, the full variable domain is EAGVAQSPRYKIIEKRQSVAFWCNPISGHATLYWYQQILGQGPKLLIQFQNNGVVDDSQLPKDRFSAERLKGVDSTLKIQPAKLEDSAVYLCASSLVTTYEQYFGPGTRLTVT.

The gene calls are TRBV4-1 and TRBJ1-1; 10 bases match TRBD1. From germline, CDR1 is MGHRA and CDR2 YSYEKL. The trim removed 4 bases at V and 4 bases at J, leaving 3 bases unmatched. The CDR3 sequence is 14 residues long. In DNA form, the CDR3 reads TGCGCCAGCAGCCGCGGACAGGGGGGCACTGAAGCTTTCTTT. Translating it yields CASSRGQGGTEAFF.

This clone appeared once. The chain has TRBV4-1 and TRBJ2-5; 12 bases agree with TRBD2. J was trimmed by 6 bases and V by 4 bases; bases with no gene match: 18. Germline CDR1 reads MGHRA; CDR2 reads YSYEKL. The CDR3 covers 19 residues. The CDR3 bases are TGCGCCAGCAGCCTGGGGCTAGCGGGAGGGCCAGGTCTCGGCAAGACCCAGTACTTC. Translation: CASSLGLAGGPGLGKTQYF.

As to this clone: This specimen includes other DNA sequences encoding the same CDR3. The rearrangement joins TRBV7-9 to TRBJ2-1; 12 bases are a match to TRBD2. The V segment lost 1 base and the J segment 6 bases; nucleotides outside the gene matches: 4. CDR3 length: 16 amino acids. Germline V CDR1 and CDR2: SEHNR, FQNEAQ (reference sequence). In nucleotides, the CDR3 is TGTGCCAGCAGCTTAGGGGGACTAGCGGGCGGCAATGAGCAGTTCTTC. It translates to CASSLGGLAGGNEQFF. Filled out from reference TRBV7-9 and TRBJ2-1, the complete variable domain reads DTGVSQNPRHKITKRGQNVTFRCDPISEHNRLYWYRQTLGQGPEFLTYFQNEAQLEKSRLLSDRFSAERPKGSFSTLEIQRTEQGDSAMYLCASSLGGLAGGNEQFFGPGTRLTVL.

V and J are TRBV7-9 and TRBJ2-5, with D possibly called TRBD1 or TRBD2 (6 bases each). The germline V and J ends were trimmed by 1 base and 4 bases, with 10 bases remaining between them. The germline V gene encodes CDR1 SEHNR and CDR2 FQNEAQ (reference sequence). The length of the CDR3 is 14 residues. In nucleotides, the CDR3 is TGTGCCAGCAGCTTAGAGGAGGGGGGAGAGACCCAGTACTTC. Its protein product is CASSLEEGGETQYF.

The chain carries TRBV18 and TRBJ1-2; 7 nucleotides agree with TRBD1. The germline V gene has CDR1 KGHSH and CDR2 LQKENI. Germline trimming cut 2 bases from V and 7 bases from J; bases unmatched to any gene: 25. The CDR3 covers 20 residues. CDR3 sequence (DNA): TGTGCCAGCTCACCAGTTACGACCGGACAGGCGGTCGGCTTTGGCGGTGGCTACACCTTC. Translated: CASSPVTTGQAVGFGGGYTF. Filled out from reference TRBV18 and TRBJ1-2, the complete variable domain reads NAGVMQNPRHLVRRRGQEARLRCSPMKGHSHVYWYRQLPEEGLKFMVYLQKENIIDESGMPKERFSAEFPKEGPSILRIQQVVRGDSAAYFCASSPVTTGQAVGFGGGYTFGSGTRLTVV.

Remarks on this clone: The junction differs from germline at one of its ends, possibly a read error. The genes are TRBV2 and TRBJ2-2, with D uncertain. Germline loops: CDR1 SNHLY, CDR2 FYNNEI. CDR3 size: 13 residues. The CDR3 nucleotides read TGTGCAAGCAAATCAGGGAACACCGGGGAGCTGTTTTTT. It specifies CASKSGNTGELFF.

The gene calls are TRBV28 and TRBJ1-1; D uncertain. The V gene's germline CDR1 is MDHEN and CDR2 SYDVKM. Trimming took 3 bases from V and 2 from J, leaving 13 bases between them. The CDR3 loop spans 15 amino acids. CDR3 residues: CASSFPPHINTEAFF. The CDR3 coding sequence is TGTGCCAGCAGTTTCCCCCCGCACATCAACACTGAAGCTTTCTTT.

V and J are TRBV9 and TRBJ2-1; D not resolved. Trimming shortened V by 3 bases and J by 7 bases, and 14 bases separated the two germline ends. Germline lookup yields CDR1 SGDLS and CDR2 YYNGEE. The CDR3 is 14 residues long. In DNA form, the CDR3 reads TGTGCCAGCAGCGGAGGTGGAAACCTGAATGAGCAGTTCTTC. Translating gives CASSGGGNLNEQFF.

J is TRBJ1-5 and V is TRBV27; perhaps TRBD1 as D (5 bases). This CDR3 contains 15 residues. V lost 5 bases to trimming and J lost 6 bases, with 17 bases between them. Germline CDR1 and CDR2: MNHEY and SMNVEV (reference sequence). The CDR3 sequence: CASSPQGGVGQPQHF. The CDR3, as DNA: TGTGCCAGCAGTCCCCAGGGTGGGGTAGGTCAGCCCCAGCATTTT.

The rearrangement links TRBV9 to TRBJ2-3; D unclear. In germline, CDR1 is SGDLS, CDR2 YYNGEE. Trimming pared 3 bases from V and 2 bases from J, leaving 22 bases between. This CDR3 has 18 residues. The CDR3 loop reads CASSGAGSLSRITDTQYF. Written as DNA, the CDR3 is TGTGCCAGCAGCGGAGCCGGTAGCCTGTCCAGGATCACAGATACGCAGTATTTT. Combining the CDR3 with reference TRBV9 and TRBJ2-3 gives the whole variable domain DSGVTQTPKHLITATGQRVTLRCSPRSGDLSVYWYQQSLDQGLQFLIQYYNGEERAKGNILERFSAQQFPDLHSELNLSSLELGDSALYFCASSGAGSLSRITDTQYFGPGTRLTVL.

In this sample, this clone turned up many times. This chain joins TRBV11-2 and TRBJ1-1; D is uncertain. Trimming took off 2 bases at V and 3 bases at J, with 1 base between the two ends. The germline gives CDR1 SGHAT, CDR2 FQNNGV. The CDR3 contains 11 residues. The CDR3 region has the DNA TGTGCCAGCAGCTTATACACTGAAGCTTTCTTT. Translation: CASSLYTEAFF.

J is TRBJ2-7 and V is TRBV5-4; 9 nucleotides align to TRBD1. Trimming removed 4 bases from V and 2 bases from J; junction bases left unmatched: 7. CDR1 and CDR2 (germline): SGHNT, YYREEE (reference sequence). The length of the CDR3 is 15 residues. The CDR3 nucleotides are TGTGCCAGCAGCATAATCGGGACAGGGACCTACGAGCAGTACTTC. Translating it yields CASSIIGTGTYEQYF.

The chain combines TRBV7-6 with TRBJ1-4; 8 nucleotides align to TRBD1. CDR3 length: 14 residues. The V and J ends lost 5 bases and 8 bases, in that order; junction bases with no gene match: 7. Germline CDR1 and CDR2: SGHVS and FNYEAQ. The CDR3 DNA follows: TGTGCCAGCAGCCCCCGGACAGGGCACGAAAAACTGTTTTTT. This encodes CASSPRTGHEKLFF.

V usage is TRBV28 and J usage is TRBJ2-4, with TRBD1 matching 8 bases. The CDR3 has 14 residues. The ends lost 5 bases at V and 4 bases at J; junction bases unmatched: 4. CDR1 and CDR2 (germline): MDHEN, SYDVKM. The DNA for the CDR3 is TGTGCCAGCAGTGAACAGGGGGTTAAAAACATTCAGTACTTC. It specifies CASSEQGVKNIQYF.

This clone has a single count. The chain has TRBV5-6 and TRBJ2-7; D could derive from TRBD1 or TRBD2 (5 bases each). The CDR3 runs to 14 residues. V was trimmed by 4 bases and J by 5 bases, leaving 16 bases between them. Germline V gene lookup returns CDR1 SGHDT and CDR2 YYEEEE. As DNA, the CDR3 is TGTGCCAGCAGCGGGGACCTCGTCGCAGACGAGCAGTACTTC. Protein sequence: CASSGDLVADEQYF.

The CDR3: CASSLARRRGETQYF. The CDR3 nucleotides read TGTGCCAGCAGCTTAGCGCGGCGTAGGGGAGAGACCCAGTACTTC. The chain has TRBV7-8 and TRBJ2-5; D is perhaps TRBD1 (5 bases). The CDR3 consists of 15 residues. CDR1 SGHVS and CDR2 FQNEAQ come from the germline V gene. Trimming pared 0 bases from V and 4 bases from J, leaving 12 bases between. Full variable domain (outside the CDR3, taken from reference TRBV7-8 and TRBJ2-5): GAGVSQSPRYKVAKRGQDVALRCDPISGHVSLFWYQQALGQGPEFLTYFQNEAQLDKSGLPSDRFFAERPEGSVSTLKIQRTQQEDSAVYLCASSLARRRGETQYFGPGTRLLVL.

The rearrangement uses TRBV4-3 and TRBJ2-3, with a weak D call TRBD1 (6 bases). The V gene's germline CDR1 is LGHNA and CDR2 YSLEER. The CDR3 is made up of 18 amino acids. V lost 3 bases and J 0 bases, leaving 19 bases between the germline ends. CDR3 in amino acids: CASSHTRVGTGSTDTQYF. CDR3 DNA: TGCGCCAGCAGCCATACCCGTGTCGGCACAGGGAGCACAGATACGCAGTATTTT.

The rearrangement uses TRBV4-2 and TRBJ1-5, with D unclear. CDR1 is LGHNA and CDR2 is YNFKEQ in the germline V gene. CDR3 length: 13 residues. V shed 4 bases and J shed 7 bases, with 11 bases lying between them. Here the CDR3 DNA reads TGTGCCAGCAGCCTCGGGTTGCGCCAGCCCCAGCATTTT. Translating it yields CASSLGLRQPQHF.

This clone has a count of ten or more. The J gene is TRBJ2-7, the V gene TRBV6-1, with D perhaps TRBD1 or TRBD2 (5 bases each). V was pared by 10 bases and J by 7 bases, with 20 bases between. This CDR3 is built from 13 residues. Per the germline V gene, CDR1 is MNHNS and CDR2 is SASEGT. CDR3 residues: CATTGRSLGEQYF. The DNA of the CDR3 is TGTGCCACCACGGGACGCAGCCTGGGGGAGCAGTACTTC.